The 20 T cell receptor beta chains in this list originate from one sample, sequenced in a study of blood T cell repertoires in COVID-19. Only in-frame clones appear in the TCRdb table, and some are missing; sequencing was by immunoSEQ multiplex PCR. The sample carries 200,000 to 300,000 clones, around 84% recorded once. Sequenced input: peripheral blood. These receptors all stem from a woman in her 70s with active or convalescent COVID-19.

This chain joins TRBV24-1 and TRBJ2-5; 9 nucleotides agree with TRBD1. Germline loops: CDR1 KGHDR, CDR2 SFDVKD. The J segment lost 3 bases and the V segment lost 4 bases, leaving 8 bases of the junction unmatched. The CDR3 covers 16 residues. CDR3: CATSDRGQGLEETQYF. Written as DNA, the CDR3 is TGTGCCACCAGTGACCGGGGACAGGGATTGGAAGAGACCCAGTACTTC.

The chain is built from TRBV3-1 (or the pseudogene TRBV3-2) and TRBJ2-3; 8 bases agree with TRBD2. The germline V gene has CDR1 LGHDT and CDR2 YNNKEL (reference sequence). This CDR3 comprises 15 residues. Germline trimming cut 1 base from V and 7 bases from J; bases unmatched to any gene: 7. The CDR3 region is CASSQASGGANTQYF. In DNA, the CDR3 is TGTGCCAGCAGCCAAGCCAGCGGGGGAGCCAATACGCAGTATTTT.

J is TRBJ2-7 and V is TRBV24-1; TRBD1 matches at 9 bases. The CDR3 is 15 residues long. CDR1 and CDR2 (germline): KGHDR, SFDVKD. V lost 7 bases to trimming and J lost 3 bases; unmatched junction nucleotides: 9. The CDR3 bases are TGTGCCACCAGGCCTCGAGGACAGGGGAGCTACGAGCAGTACTTC. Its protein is CATRPRGQGSYEQYF.

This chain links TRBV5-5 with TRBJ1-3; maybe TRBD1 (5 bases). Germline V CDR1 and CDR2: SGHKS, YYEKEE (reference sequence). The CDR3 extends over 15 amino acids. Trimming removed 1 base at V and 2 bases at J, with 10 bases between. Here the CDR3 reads CASSLLRETGNTIYF. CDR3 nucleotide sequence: TGTGCCAGCAGCTTGCTCAGGGAAACTGGAAACACCATATATTTT.

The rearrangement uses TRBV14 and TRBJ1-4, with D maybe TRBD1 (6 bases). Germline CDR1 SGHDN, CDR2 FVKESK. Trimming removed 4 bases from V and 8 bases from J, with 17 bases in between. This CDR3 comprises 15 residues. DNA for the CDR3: TGTGCCAGCAGCCTCAGGGGTGGAGGAACGGAAAAACTGTTTTTT. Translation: CASSLRGGGTEKLFF. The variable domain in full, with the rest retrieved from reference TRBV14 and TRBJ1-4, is EAGVTQFPSHSVIEKGQTVTLRCDPISGHDNLYWYRRVMGKEIKFLLHFVKESKQDESGMPNNRFLAERTGGTYSTLKVQPAELEDSGVYFCASSLRGGGTEKLFFGSGTQLSVL.

This CDR3 reads CASSPLAGGRELFF. DNA of the CDR3: TGTGCCAGCAGCCCCCTAGCGGGGGGTCGGGAGCTGTTTTTT. V is TRBV7-2 and J is TRBJ2-2; the match to TRBD2 covers 11 bases. The CDR3 spans 14 residues. CDR1 is SGHTA and CDR2 is FQGNSA in the germline V gene. V lost 5 bases, J lost 9 bases, and 5 bases stayed unmatched. Looking up the rest from reference TRBV7-2 and TRBJ2-2 gives the full variable domain: GAGVSQSPSNKVTEKGKDVELRCDPISGHTALYWYRQSLGQGLEFLIYFQGNSAPDKSGLPSDRFSAERTGGSVSTLTIQRTQQEDSAVYLCASSPLAGGRELFFGEGSRLTVL.

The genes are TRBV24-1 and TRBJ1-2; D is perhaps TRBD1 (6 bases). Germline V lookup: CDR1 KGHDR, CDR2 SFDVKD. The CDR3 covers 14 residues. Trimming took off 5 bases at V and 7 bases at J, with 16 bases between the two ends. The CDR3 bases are TGTGCCACCAGTGGCGCGGGGGGCGCGGGTGGCTACACCTTC. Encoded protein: CATSGAGGAGGYTF.

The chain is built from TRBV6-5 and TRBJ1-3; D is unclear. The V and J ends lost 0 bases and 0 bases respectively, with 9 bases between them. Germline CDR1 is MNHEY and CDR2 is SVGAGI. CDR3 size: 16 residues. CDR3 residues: CASSYSRRVSGNTIYF. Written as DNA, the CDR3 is TGTGCCAGCAGTTACTCGAGGAGGGTCTCTGGAAACACCATATATTTT.

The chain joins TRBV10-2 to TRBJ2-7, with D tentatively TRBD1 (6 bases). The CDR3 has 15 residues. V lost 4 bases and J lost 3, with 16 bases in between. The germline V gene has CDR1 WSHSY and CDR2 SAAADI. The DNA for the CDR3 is TGCGCCAGCAGTGCCACGGGTGGACAGAACTACGAGCAGTACTTC. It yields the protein CASSATGGQNYEQYF.

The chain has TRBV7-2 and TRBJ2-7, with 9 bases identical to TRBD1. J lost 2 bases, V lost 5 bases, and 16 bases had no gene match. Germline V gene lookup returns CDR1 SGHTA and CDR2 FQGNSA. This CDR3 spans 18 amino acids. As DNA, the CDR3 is TGTGCCAGCAGCCCCGTTCCCGGGACAGGGAGGGGGACCTACGAGCAGTACTTC. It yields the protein CASSPVPGTGRGTYEQYF.

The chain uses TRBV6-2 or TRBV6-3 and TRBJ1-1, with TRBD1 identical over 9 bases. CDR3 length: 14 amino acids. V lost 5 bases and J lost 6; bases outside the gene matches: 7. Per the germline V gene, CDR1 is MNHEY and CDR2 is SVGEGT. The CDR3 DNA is TGTGCCAGCAGTCTACAGGGGGCTACCTCTGAAGCTTTCTTT. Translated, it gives CASSLQGATSEAFF.

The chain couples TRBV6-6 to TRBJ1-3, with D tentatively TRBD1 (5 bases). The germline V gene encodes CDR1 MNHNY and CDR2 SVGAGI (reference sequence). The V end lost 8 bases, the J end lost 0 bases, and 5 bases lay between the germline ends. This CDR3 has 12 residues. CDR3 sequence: CASGASGNTIYF. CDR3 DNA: TGTGCCAGCGGGGCCTCTGGAAACACCATATATTTT.

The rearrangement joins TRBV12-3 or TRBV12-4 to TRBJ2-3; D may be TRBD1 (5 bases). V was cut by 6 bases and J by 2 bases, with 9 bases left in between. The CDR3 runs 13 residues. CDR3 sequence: CASRGQVTDTQYF. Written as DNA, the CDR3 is TGTGCCAGCAGGGGGCAGGTCACAGATACGCAGTATTTT.

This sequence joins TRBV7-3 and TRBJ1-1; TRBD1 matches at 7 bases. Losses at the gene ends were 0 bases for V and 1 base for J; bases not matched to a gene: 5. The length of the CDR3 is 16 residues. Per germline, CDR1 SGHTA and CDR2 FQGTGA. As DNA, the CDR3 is TGTGCCAGCAGCTTAACAGGGGGCCTGCCGAACACTGAAGCTTTCTTT. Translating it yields CASSLTGGLPNTEAFF.

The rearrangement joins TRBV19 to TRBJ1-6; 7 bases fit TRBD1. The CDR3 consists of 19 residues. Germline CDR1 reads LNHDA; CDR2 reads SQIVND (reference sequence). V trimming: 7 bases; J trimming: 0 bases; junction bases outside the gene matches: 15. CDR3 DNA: TGTGCCAGTACTACCCGAGGGGGCAGCCCGAGCTCCTATAATTCACCCCTCCACTTT. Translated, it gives CASTTRGGSPSSYNSPLHF.

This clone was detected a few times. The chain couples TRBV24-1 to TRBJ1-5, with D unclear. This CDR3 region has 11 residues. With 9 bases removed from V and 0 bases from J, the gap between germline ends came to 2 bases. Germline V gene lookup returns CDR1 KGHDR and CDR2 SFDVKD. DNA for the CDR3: TGTGCCACCTATAGCAATCAGCCCCAGCATTTT. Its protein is CATYSNQPQHF.

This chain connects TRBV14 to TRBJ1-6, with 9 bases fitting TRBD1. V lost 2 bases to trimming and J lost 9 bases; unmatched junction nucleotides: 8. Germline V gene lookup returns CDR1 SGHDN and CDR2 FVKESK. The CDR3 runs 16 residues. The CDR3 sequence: CASSQRTGTGSSPLHF. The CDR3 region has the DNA TGTGCCAGCAGCCAAAGAACCGGGACAGGGAGTTCACCCCTCCACTTT.

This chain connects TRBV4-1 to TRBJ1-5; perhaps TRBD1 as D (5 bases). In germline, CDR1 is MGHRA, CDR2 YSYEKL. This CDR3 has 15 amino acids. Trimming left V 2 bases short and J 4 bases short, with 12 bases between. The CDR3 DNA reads TGCGCCAGCAGCCAACAGACAGAAACAAATCAGCCCCAGCATTTT. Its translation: CASSQQTETNQPQHF.

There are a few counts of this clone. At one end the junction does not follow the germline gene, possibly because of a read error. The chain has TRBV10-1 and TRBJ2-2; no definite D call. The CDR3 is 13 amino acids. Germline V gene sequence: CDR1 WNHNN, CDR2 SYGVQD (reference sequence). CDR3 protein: CATSYTNTGELFF. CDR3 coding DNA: TGCGCCACCAGTTACACGAACACCGGGGAGCTGTTTTTT.

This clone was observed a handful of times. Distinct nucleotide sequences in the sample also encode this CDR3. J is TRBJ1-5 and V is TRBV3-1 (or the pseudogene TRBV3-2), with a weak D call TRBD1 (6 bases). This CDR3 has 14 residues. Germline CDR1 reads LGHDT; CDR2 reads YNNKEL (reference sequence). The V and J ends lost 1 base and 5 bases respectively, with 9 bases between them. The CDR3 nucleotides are TGTGCCAGCAGCCAAGGGCAGGGGTATCAGCCCCAGCATTTT. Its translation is CASSQGQGYQPQHF.